This record looks at one T cell receptor (beta chain) sequence and its context. TCRdb itself ran the PCR reads through MiXCR, one entry per CDR3 protein. There are 20,000 to 30,000 distinct CDR3 sequences in the sample; 50% to 65% occur only once, and roughly 1% lies in the top ten. This entry belongs to a study of vaccination and CD4 T cells after COVID-19. Study summary: Convalescent individuals exhibited SARS-CoV-2 positivity on nasal swab PCR, with nine or ten mild and one severe presentation. The convalescents comprised six males and four females, two of them Hispanic.

The V end was cut by 2 bases, the J end by 0 bases, with 11 bases between. The CDR3 loop spans 15 amino acids. The V gene's germline CDR1 is DFQATT and CDR2 SNEGSKA (reference sequence). The sample consisted of CD4+ T cells from blood, taken before SARS-CoV-2 vaccination. This clonotype originated in a human donor who had recovered from COVID-19. V is TRBV20-1 and J is TRBJ1-3, with D possibly matching TRBD1 (5 bases). This CDR3 is CSARSPGTSGNTIYF. The CDR3 DNA is TGCAGTGCTAGATCGCCCGGGACCTCTGGAAACACCATATATTTT.